This T cell receptor beta chain was profiled in a study of blood T cell repertoires in COVID-19. Study overall: The cDNA or gDNA used as material had been derived from T cells, B-cell-depleted T cells, or PBMCs.

Sequenced by immunoSEQ multiplex PCR; TCRdb stores in-frame clones only, minus some. The data show some 270,000 clones, 80% to 90% seen once. The participants were between about 18 and 90 years old and came from fewer than 25 US areas. This TCR was recovered from a woman between 50 and 59 years old who had been exposed to COVID-19. The source material was PBMCs or T cells enriched from blood (not recorded which).

The CDR3 reads CATSRERGLNYGYTF. The CDR3 nucleotides read TGTGCCACCAGCAGAGAGAGGGGACTAAACTATGGCTACACCTTC. The J gene is TRBJ1-2, the V gene TRBV15; D might be TRBD1 (5 bases). The CDR3 is made up of 15 amino acids. Germline CDR1 and CDR2: LNHNV and YYDKDF (reference sequence). Trimming removed 0 bases at V and 2 bases at J, with 10 bases between. Full variable domain (missing parts from reference TRBV15 and TRBJ1-2): DAMVIQNPRYQVTQFGKPVTLSCSQTLNHNVMYWYQQKSSQAPKLLFHYYDKDFNNEADTPDNFQSRRPNTSFCFLDIRSPGLGDTAMYLCATSRERGLNYGYTFGSGTRLTVV.